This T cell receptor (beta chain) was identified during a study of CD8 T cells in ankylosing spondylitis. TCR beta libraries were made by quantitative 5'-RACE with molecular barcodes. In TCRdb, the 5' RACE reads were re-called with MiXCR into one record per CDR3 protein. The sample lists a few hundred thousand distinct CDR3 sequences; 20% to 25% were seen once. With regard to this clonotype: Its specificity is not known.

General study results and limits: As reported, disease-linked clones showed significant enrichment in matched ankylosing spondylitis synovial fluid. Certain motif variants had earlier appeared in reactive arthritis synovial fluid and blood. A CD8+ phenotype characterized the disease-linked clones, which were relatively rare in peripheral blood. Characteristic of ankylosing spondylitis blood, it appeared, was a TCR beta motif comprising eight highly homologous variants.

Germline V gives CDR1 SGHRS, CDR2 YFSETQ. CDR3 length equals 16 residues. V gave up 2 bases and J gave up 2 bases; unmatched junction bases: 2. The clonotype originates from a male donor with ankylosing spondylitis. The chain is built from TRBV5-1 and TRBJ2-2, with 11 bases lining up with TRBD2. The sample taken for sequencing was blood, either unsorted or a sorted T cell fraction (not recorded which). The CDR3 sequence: CASSLLAGDNTGELFF. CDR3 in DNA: TGCGCCAGCAGCTTACTAGCGGGAGACAACACCGGGGAGCTGTTTTTT.